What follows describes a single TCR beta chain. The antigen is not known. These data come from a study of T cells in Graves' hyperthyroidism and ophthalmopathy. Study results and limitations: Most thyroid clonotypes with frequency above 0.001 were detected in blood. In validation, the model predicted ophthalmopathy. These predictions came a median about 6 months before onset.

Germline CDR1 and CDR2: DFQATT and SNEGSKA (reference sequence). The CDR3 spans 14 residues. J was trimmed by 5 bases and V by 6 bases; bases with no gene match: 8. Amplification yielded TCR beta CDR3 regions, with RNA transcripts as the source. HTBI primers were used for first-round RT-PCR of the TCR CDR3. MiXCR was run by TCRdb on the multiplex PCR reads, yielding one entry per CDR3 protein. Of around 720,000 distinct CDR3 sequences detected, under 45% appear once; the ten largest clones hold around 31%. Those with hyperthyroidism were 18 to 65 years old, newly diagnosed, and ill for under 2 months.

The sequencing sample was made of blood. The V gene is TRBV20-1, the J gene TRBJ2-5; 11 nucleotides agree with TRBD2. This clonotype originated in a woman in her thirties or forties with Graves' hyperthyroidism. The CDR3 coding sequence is TGCAGTGCGAATGGACTAGCGGGCGAGGAGACCCAGTACTTC. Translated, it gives CSANGLAGEETQYF.